This TCR beta chain emerged from a study of blood T cell repertoires in COVID-19. Study-wide context: COVID-19 samples collected from the United States, Italy and Spain covered acute and convalescent phases. From T cells, B-cell-depleted T cells, or PBMCs came the material, which was cDNA or gDNA.

In the original workflow: Reference gene primer amplification gave nucleated cell count estimates. Assay used: immunoSEQ multiplex PCR; TCRdb lists only in-frame clones, some missing. The DNA was the basis for D and trimming; V, J and clone size are from that table. The sample carries about 90,000 clones, around 90% recorded once. The germline CDR1 and CDR2 sequences are SGHVS and FQNEAQ. V gave up 5 bases and J gave up 5 bases, with 13 bases separating them. The CDR3 totals 15 residues. This clone came up once. The sequence was obtained from a human donor with active COVID-19. The donor label of this sample is uncertain. The chain has TRBV7-8 and TRBJ1-6; D may be TRBD1 (5 bases). Material for sequencing was peripheral blood. The CDR3 coding sequence is TGTGCCAGCAGCCGGACATTTGCTGATAATTCACCCCTCCACTTT. Translated: CASSRTFADNSPLHF.